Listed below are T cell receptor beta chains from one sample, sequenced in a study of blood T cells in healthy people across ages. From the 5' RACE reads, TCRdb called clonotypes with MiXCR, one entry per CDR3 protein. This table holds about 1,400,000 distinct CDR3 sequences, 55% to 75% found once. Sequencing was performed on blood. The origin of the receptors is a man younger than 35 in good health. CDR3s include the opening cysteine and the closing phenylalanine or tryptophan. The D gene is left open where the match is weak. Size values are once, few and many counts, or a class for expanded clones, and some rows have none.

DNA: TGCGCCAGCAGCCAAGAAATCGGTCGGAGCAATCAGCCCCAGCATTTT; CDR3: CASSQEIGRSNQPQHF; size: -; D: -; J: TRBJ1-5; V: TRBV4-3
DNA: TGTGCCAGCAGTTTGCCCCGGGTCGATAACACAGATACGCAGTATTTT; CDR3: CASSLPRVDNTDTQYF; size: once; D: -; J: TRBJ2-3; V: TRBV28
DNA: TGCAGTGCTCACAGGGCTACAATTAATTCACCCCTCCACTTT; CDR3: CSAHRATINSPLHF; size: few; D: -; J: TRBJ1-6; V: TRBV20-1
DNA: TGTGCCAGCAGCCCGAGCCTCGCCCGGCAGGGGCTTCAAGAGACCCAGTACTTC; CDR3: CASSPSLARQGLQETQYF; size: -; D: -; J: TRBJ2-5; V: TRBV9
DNA: TGCAGTGCTGGCGACAGGGGCGAGTCCCAGTACTTC; CDR3: CSAGDRGESQYF; size: few; D: TRBD1; J: TRBJ2-7; V: TRBV20-1
DNA: TGTGCCAGCAGTTTCAGGGGGCTCGGGTCACCCCTCCACTTT; CDR3: CASSFRGLGSPLHF; size: few; D: TRBD1; J: TRBJ1-6; V: TRBV28
DNA: TGCGCCAGCAGCCAAGGCTACAGTCACTCCTACGAGCAGTACTTC; CDR3: CASSQGYSHSYEQYF; size: -; D: -; J: TRBJ2-7; V: TRBV4-3
DNA: TGTGCCAGCAGCCCCGAGGGGACAGTGACCTACGAGCAGTACTTC; CDR3: CASSPEGTVTYEQYF; size: few; D: TRBD1; J: TRBJ2-7; V: TRBV4-2
DNA: TGTGCCAGCACGAGATCCCAAGAAGGCTATGGCTACACCTTC; CDR3: CASTRSQEGYGYTF; size: few; D: -; J: TRBJ1-2; V: TRBV6-5
DNA: TGTGCCAGCTCCCCCCTGGTCCCAGTGGGTGAGGGGCACAATGAGCAGTTCTTC; CDR3: CASSPLVPVGEGHNEQFF; size: -; D: -; J: TRBJ2-1; V: TRBV6-1
DNA: TGCAGTGCTAGAGAAGGGGAAACCTCTGGGGCCAACGTCCTGACTTTC; CDR3: CSAREGETSGANVLTF; size: -; D: -; J: TRBJ2-6; V: TRBV20-1
DNA: TGCAGTGCCGCCCGACAGGGGTTTATCAACGAGCAGTACTTC; CDR3: CSAARQGFINEQYF; size: few; D: TRBD1; J: TRBJ2-7; V: TRBV20-1
DNA: TGCAGCGTTGATTTGGGACCGGGACAGGTCTTTCTACAAGAGACCCAGTACTTC; CDR3: CSVDLGPGQVFLQETQYF; size: -; D: TRBD1; J: TRBJ2-5; V: TRBV29-1
DNA: TGCGCCAGCAGCCCCGGGACGACCCTTAATGAAAAACTGTTTTTT; CDR3: CASSPGTTLNEKLFF; size: once; D: -; J: TRBJ1-4; V: TRBV5-1
DNA: TGTGCCGGCAGTTACAGCGGGAGAGAGACCCAGTACTTC; CDR3: CAGSYSGRETQYF; size: -; D: TRBD2; J: TRBJ2-5; V: TRBV6-5
DNA: TGCGCCAGCACCCCTGCAGCGTATATAAACACTGAAGCTTTCTTT; CDR3: CASTPAAYINTEAFF; size: -; D: -; J: TRBJ1-1; V: TRBV4-1
DNA: TGTGCCAGCAATCGAGCCGGGGGCCAAGAGACCCAGTACTTC; CDR3: CASNRAGGQETQYF; size: -; D: -; J: TRBJ2-5; V: TRBV6-5
DNA: TGTGCCAGCTCACCGGTAGGAAGCTCCTACAATGAGCAGTTCTTC; CDR3: CASSPVGSSYNEQFF; size: -; D: -; J: TRBJ2-1; V: TRBV18
DNA: TGTGCCAGCAGCCCCTTGATGAAAAATAGCAATCAGCCCCAGCATTTT; CDR3: CASSPLMKNSNQPQHF; size: -; D: -; J: TRBJ1-5; V: TRBV7-8
DNA: TGCAGTGCTAGAAACAGGGGGCGTAGTAGAAACGAGCAGTACTTC; CDR3: CSARNRGRSRNEQYF; size: -; D: TRBD1; J: TRBJ2-7; V: TRBV20-1
DNA: TGTGCCAGCGGCCGGGGGGTGAGCGAGCAGTACTTC; CDR3: CASGRGVSEQYF; size: -; D: TRBD2; J: TRBJ2-7; V: TRBV13
DNA: TGTGCCAGCAGTGCTGGGACAGGGCAGTACTTC; CDR3: CASSAGTGQYF; size: -; D: TRBD1; J: TRBJ2-5; V: TRBV6-1
DNA: TGTGCCAGCTCACCTAGCGGTTACAATGAGCAGTACTTC; CDR3: CASSPSGYNEQYF; size: -; D: -; J: TRBJ2-7; V: TRBV18
DNA: TGTGCCAGCACCAAATGGGGGGCGTACCAAGAGACCCAGTACTTC; CDR3: CASTKWGAYQETQYF; size: few; D: -; J: TRBJ2-5; V: TRBV28
DNA: TGTGCCAGCAGTTATATAGGGGGCACAAACACCGGGGAGCTGTTTTTT; CDR3: CASSYIGGTNTGELFF; size: -; D: TRBD1; J: TRBJ2-2; V: TRBV6-2/TRBV6-3
DNA: TGTGCCAGCAGCCATCACTCTAGCGGGAGCTCCTACAATGAGCAGTTCTTC; CDR3: CASSHHSSGSSYNEQFF; size: -; D: TRBD2; J: TRBJ2-1; V: TRBV4-2
DNA: TGTGCCAGCAGCTTGTTGGTGGCTAGCGGGAGATTTCAAGAGACCCAGTACTTC; CDR3: CASSLLVASGRFQETQYF; size: -; D: TRBD2; J: TRBJ2-5; V: TRBV13
DNA: TGTGCCAGCAGTATCCGGGACAGGGGTATCTACGAGCAGTACTTC; CDR3: CASSIRDRGIYEQYF; size: -; D: TRBD1; J: TRBJ2-7; V: TRBV6-1
DNA: TGTGCCAGCAGCGAAACAACGGGGGGCGCGCGTAACGCTATCTTT; CDR3: CASSETTGGARNAIF; size: once; D: -; J: TRBJ1-1; V: TRBV2
DNA: TGTGCCAGCAGTTTGGGGGACCCAGGGGGCAATCAGCCCCAGCATTTT; CDR3: CASSLGDPGGNQPQHF; size: -; D: -; J: TRBJ1-5; V: TRBV12-3/TRBV12-4
DNA: TGTGCCAGCAGCGACCGGGACGGCTACTATGGCTACACCTTC; CDR3: CASSDRDGYYGYTF; size: -; D: -; J: TRBJ1-2; V: TRBV6-1
DNA: TGTGCCAGCAGCTTAGCGGGGGTAGCGACATCCAATGAGCAGTTCTTC; CDR3: CASSLAGVATSNEQFF; size: -; D: -; J: TRBJ2-1; V: TRBV7-9
DNA: TGTGCCAGCAGTGAGGACAGGGGTTGGACTGAAGCTTTCTTT; CDR3: CASSEDRGWTEAFF; size: -; D: TRBD1; J: TRBJ1-1; V: TRBV6-1
DNA: TGCAGTGCTAGTCCCCGCCCTAGCTCCTACGAGCAGTACTTC; CDR3: CSASPRPSSYEQYF; size: -; D: -; J: TRBJ2-7; V: TRBV20-1
DNA: TGTGCCAGCAGTCGCCGAGAAGTTTCTAACTATGGCTACACCTTC; CDR3: CASSRREVSNYGYTF; size: -; D: -; J: TRBJ1-2; V: TRBV7-2